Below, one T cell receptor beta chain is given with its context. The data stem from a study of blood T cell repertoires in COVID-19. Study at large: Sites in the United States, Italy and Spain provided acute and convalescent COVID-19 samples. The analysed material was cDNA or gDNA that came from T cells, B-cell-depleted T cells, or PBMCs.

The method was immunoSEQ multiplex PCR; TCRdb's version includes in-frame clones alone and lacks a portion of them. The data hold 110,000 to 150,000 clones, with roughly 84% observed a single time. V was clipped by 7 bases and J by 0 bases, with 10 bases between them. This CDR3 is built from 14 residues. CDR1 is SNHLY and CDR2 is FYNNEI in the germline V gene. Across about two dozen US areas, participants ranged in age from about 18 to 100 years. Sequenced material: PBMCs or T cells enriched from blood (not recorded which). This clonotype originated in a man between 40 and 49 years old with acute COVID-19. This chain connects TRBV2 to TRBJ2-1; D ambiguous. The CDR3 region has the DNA TGTGCCAGCAACCTAGAGAGCTCCTACAATGAGCAGTTCTTC. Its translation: CASNLESSYNEQFF.